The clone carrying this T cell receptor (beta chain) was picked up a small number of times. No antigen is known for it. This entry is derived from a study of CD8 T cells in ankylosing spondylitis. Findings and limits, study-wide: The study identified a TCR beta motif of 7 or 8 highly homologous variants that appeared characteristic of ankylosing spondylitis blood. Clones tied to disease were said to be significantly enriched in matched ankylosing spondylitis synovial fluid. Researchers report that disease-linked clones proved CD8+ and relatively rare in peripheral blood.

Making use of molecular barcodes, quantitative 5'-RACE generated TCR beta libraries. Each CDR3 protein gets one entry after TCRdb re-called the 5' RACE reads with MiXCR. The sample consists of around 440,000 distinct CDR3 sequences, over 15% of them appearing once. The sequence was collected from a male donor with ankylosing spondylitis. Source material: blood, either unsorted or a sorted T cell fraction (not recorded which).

The CDR3 DNA reads as TGTGCCACCAGCAGAGATAAGGGACAGGGGGCGATTCAGCCCCAGCATTTT. It encodes CATSRDKGQGAIQPQHF. This chain uses TRBV15 with TRBJ1-5; 12 bases are a match to TRBD1. After removal of 0 bases from V and 6 bases from J, the junction contained 6 bases not matched to a gene. From germline, CDR1 is LNHNV and CDR2 YYDKDF (reference sequence). CDR3 size: 17 residues.